This T cell receptor (beta chain) came from a study of cytomegalovirus exposure and HLA in healthy donors. Trimming removed 3 bases at V and 7 bases at J, with 24 bases between. This CDR3 has 16 residues. CDR1 is GTSNPN and CDR2 is SVGIG in the germline V gene (reference sequence). Overall study findings and caveats: Solely CMV serostatus was available to characterize immune exposure. An analysis that came later showed most CMV-associated TCR beta chains appearing HLA-restricted.

Primers for the PCR totalled 60 Vbeta and 13 Jbeta. Sequencing used immunoSEQ multiplex PCR; TCRdb keeps in-frame clones, though not all of them. The table includes about 110,000 clones, around 70% detected once. On this clone itself: What it binds is unknown.

The source is a boy between 10 and 17 years old in good health and CMV-seronegative. The J gene is TRBJ1-2, the V gene TRBV30; TRBD1 might be the D (6 bases). The sequenced sample was PBMCs. The CDR3 reads CAWSPWGPHLGAGYTF. CDR3 sequence (DNA): TGTGCCTGGAGCCCCTGGGGGCCCCACCTCGGAGCTGGCTACACCTTC.